The 9 T cell receptor beta chains below were found in one sample sequenced in a study of cytomegalovirus exposure and HLA in healthy donors. The primer mix had 60 Vbeta and 13 Jbeta primers. The method was immunoSEQ multiplex PCR; TCRdb's version includes in-frame clones alone and lacks a portion of them. The sample lists roughly 200,000 clones; roughly 90% were seen once. Sequencing input: PBMCs. The receptor source for this set is a woman between 18 and 29 years old in good health and CMV-seronegative.

The chain is built from TRBV19 and TRBJ2-1, with D possibly matching TRBD2 (6 bases). Trimming pared 7 bases from V and 5 bases from J, leaving 12 bases between. This CDR3 has 13 residues. Germline V gene lookup returns CDR1 LNHDA and CDR2 SQIVND (reference sequence). The CDR3 DNA reads as TGTGCCAGTACTCCTAGCGATCACAATGAGCAGTTCTTC. It encodes CASTPSDHNEQFF.

The chain recombines TRBV11-3 with TRBJ1-1; D uncertain. The CDR3 runs 13 residues. The V end was cut by 3 bases, the J end by 4 bases, with 9 bases between. The germline gives CDR1 SGHNT, CDR2 YENEEA. CDR3 bases: TGTGCCAGCAGCTTCCAACCAGTCACTGAAGCTTTCTTT. Residues: CASSFQPVTEAFF.

The genes are TRBV9 and TRBJ2-2; 9 nucleotides agree with TRBD1. J was trimmed by 6 bases and V by 2 bases; bases with no gene match: 8. Germline assignment: CDR1 SGDLS and CDR2 YYNGEE. The CDR3 totals 16 residues. The CDR3 bases are TGTGCCAGCAGCGTCGGGACAGGGAAGTTGGCCGGGGAGCTGTTTTTT. This gives the protein CASSVGTGKLAGELFF.

The chain employs TRBV13 and TRBJ1-1; possible D gene TRBD1, 6 bases. Germline V gives CDR1 PRHDT, CDR2 FYEKMQ (reference sequence). The CDR3 covers 15 residues. V gave up 5 bases and J gave up 4 bases, with 17 bases separating them. CDR3 loop: CASSVRGGRGTEAFF. In nucleotides, the CDR3 is TGTGCCAGCAGCGTAAGAGGGGGAAGAGGCACTGAAGCTTTCTTT.

This chain joins TRBV10-3 and TRBJ2-3, with 8 bases identical to TRBD2. Unmatched junction bases numbered 8, after V lost 4 bases and J lost 2 bases. Germline CDR1 reads ENHRY; CDR2 reads SYGVKD. The CDR3 has 16 amino acids. CDR3 region: CAISATSGPSTDTQYF. DNA of the CDR3: TGTGCCATCAGTGCAACTAGCGGTCCTTCCACAGATACGCAGTATTTT.

This chain connects TRBV5-1 to TRBJ1-5, with D hard to call. This CDR3 region has 13 residues. Germline CDR1 is SGHRS and CDR2 is YFSETQ. V was shortened by 4 bases and J by 8 bases, with 13 bases between the two germline ends. CDR3 bases: TGCGCCAGCAGCCCCCAGAGTGGAGAGCCCCAGCATTTT. It is translated as CASSPQSGEPQHF.

This clone came up a few times. The CDR3 DNA sequence: TGCGCCAGCAGCCAAGCCGTGCCGCCCGGGGATGAAAAACTGTTTTTT. This codes for CASSQAVPPGDEKLFF. The gene calls are TRBV4-3 and TRBJ1-4, with D unclear. The V gene's germline CDR1 is LGHNA and CDR2 YSLEER. The V gene lost 1 base and the J gene lost 6 bases, with 15 bases spanning the gap. The CDR3 is 16 amino acids.

V usage is TRBV27 and J usage is TRBJ1-2, with 9 bases lining up with TRBD1. CDR3 length equals 14 residues. Looked up from germline, CDR1 is MNHEY and CDR2 is SMNVEV (reference sequence). With V trimmed by 6 bases and J by 5 bases, 7 bases remained unmatched. This CDR3 is CASRPNRGLYGYTF. The CDR3 DNA reads TGTGCCAGCAGACCGAACAGGGGGCTTTATGGCTACACCTTC.

In this sample, this clone turned up once. The rearrangement joins TRBV7-9 to TRBJ2-7; no firm D call. The CDR3 sequence is 12 residues long. The germline CDR1 and CDR2 sequences are SEHNR and FQNEAQ (reference sequence). The V end lost 4 bases, the J end lost 4 bases, and 8 bases lay between the germline ends. The CDR3 spells CASSSTIYEQYF. The CDR3 DNA sequence: TGTGCCAGCAGCTCTACCATATACGAGCAGTACTTC. Drawing the rest from reference TRBV7-9 and TRBJ2-7, the complete variable domain is DTGVSQNPRHKITKRGQNVTFRCDPISEHNRLYWYRQTLGQGPEFLTYFQNEAQLEKSRLLSDRFSAERPKGSFSTLEIQRTEQGDSAMYLCASSSTIYEQYFGPGTRLTVT.